The following is a T cell receptor (beta chain) sequence with its context. Its target is unknown. The same CDR3 is also encoded by other DNA sequences in this sample. Trimming removed 2 bases from V and 1 base from J, with 9 bases in between. The CDR3 length is 14 residues. Looked up from germline, CDR1 is SGHRS and CDR2 is YFSETQ. This sample was taken from a study of shared clonotypes between healthy human individuals. Regarding the study as a whole: Larger estimated richness was generally seen in naive subsets than in memory subsets. Approximately 4.5% was the fraction of naive CD4 clonotypes found shared across a handful of donors.

Data came from immunoSEQ multiplex PCR; TCRdb stores just in-frame clones and leaves some out. The sample has under 1,900,000 clones; just under 99% are singletons. Donors comprised healthy HIV-negative adults lacking recent acute infections or vaccinations. The chain is built from TRBV5-1 and TRBJ1-1; no definite D call. This clonotype was obtained from a man between 25 and 39 years old in good health. The sequenced sample was naive CD4+ T cells sorted from blood. The subset denotes: CD45RA+ positively selected. DNA of the CDR3: TGCGCCAGCAGCTTAGGTCACCCGAACACTGAAGCTTTCTTT. This sequence encodes CASSLGHPNTEAFF.